Listed below are T cell receptor beta chains from one sample, sequenced in a study of T-cell memory formation after mild COVID-19. TCRdb used MiXCR to reprocess the 5' RACE reads, holding one entry per CDR3 protein. The table has 350,000 or so distinct CDR3 sequences, over 20% seen once. What was sequenced was PBMCs or a T cell subset sorted from them (not recorded which). Receptors were obtained from an adult woman who had mild COVID-19 (a few samples of this study predate the infection). Cell type and time point are not known. The CDR3 runs from the conserved cysteine through the conserved F or W. A D gene is named only where the DNA matches it firmly. The listing skips clone size in some rows; elsewhere it reads once, few, many or a size class.

TRBV7-6	TRBD1	TRBJ2-7	many	TGTGCCAGCAGCTTAGGGGACAGGGGGCCCTACGAGCAGTACTTC	CASSLGDRGPYEQYF
TRBV12-3/TRBV12-4	-	TRBJ2-1	few	TGTGCCAGCAGTTTAAACGGGGCCTCCCGCTACAATGAGCAGTTCTTC	CASSLNGASRYNEQFF
TRBV7-2	TRBD2	TRBJ2-1	-	TGTGCCAGCATCCCTGGCCCGGGACTAGCGGGGGGCAATGAGCAGTTCTTC	CASIPGPGLAGGNEQFF
TRBV20-1	-	TRBJ2-6	-	TGCAGTGCTAGGGGCTCTGGGGCCAACGTCCTGACTTTC	CSARGSGANVLTF
TRBV12-3/TRBV12-4	TRBD2	TRBJ2-1	few	TGTGCCAGCAGTTTCGGTTCGACGGGAGGGCACAATGAGCAGTTCTTC	CASSFGSTGGHNEQFF
TRBV9	-	TRBJ2-1	few	TGTGCCAGCAGCGTAATGGGGGGTTTCTCCTACAATGAGCAGTTCTTC	CASSVMGGFSYNEQFF
TRBV11-2	-	TRBJ1-1	few	TGTGCCAGCAGCCCGATTACTGAAGCTTTCTTT	CASSPITEAFF
TRBV6-5	-	TRBJ1-1	once	TGTGCCAGCAGTTCATCCGGACGTTATGAAGCTTTCTTT	CASSSSGRYEAFF
TRBV7-2	TRBD1	TRBJ2-5	few	TGTGCCAGCAGCTTAGGACAGGGGAGGCAGACCCAGTACTTC	CASSLGQGRQTQYF
TRBV9	-	TRBJ2-5	few	TGTGCCAGCAGCCCACCGATGGGGCTGGAGACCCAGTACTTC	CASSPPMGLETQYF
TRBV24-1	TRBD1	TRBJ1-5	-	TGTGCCACCAGAGGGGGCAAAAGAGGTCAGCCCCAGCATTTT	CATRGGKRGQPQHF